This TCR beta chain originates from a study of human T cells and chemical hapten exposure (dated by TCRdb to the early 2020s). For context, the study as a whole: For sensitization, 2% DPC in acetone was applied to a 2 cm by 2 cm area of upper inner arm skin. Around 29 alopecia patients provided blood for TCR sequencing at one to four time points (pre-sensitization, 2, 6 and 24 weeks). This study followed changes in the peripheral blood TCR repertoire in vivo during primary and secondary sensitization of alopecia patients to the hapten diphenylcyclopropenone (DPC). Patient blood was sampled pre-sensitization (week 0) and at 2, 6 and about 24 weeks after DPC sensitization. Patch testing on the upper back used Finn chambers containing 0.01% DPC, with scoring done after 6 days according to International Contact Dermatitis Research Group standards. Libraries were combined into a pool for sequencing, and differences in TCR yield between samples came mainly from small differences in library volumes within the pool. The mostly female patient cohort included alopecia areata with under or over 50% scalp involvement, alopecia totalis and alopecia universalis. Patients additionally received weekly therapeutic DPC doses to the scalp throughout the approximately 25-week study period. Study-wide conclusions, independent of this receptor: Patch test score correlated positively with the number of PT1 expanded TCRs, reaching significance at thresholds 8, 16 and 32 but not at 4. Expanded TCRs formed significantly more large CDR3 similarity clusters than pre-sensitization or healthy control sets, consistent with antigen-driven responses. DPC sensitization did not change the number of TCRs with a frequency above 1 in 1000, and there was no evidence of changes in global repertoire structure. All patients had alopecia, a presumed autoimmune disease, so their immune response might differ from that of healthy individuals. Repeated subsampling changed both the strength of the expansion versus patch-test correlation and the threshold at which the correlation became significant.

This clonotype occurred a few times. This receptor's antigen is unknown. No base quality information exists; no much larger clone differs at one position. What the time point label conveys for this sample: patch test 2, 6 weeks after DPC sensitization. Read against the paper, the sample's treatment or condition label means: therapeutic diphenylcyclopropenone sensitization with weekly scalp DPC. At every patch-test visit, the blood draw took place before the patch test was put on. To be eligible, patients had to be aged 18 to 70, diagnosed with alopecia and judged suitable for DPC therapy, while pregnant patients were excluded. Total RNA was isolated from unfractionated whole blood collected in Tempus Blood RNA tubes. Library creation used RACE. Sequencing instrument: NextSeq 500. During library preparation, unique molecular identifiers were attached to individual cDNA molecules so that TCRs could be counted quantitatively and reproducibly. Each blood RNA sample was used to sequence both TCR alpha and TCR beta chains. In the authors' own workflow: A median of roughly 99,000 TCRs per sample was observed, with a range of about 20,000 to 690,600. The Decombinator software suite was used to annotate the V, J and CDR3 of the TCR reads. Every sample was subsampled to the same number of TCRs (28,000) for the PS versus PT1 abundance plots. TCRs were defined as expanded if absent before sensitization and observed at least eight times at the 2-week time point. TCRdb cleaned the public reads at Q25 with fastp, built clones with MiXCR and kept in-frame beta chains. Every CDR3 protein is listed once, alongside the most common genes and DNA of its rows. TCRdb's processing, not the authors', yielded these V and J calls. The sample records roughly 380,000 distinct CDR3 sequences, about 6.3% of which are singletons. The ten largest clones represent approximately 5.4% of the sample.

The CDR3 measures 13 amino acids from cysteine to phenylalanine. Left in the record is the CDR3 DNA by itself, 39 bases read in frame from the first base. According to the germline V gene, CDR1 reads SNHLY and CDR2 reads FYNNEI. Germline trimming amounts to 4 bases on V and 3 bases on J, with 2 as the count of junction bases outside the gene matches. The origin of this receptor is a woman between 18 and 29 years old with alopecia areata. Some clones in this sample may be carry-over from other donors' samples. The chain joins TRBV2 to TRBJ1-2, with 7 bases in between that match TRBD1. Sequenced material: whole blood, taken in connection with sensitization to the hapten diphenylcyclopropenone (DPC). The DNA reads as follows: TGTGCCAGCAGTGTCGACAGGGACTATGGCTACACCTTC. It translates as CASSVDRDYGYTF.